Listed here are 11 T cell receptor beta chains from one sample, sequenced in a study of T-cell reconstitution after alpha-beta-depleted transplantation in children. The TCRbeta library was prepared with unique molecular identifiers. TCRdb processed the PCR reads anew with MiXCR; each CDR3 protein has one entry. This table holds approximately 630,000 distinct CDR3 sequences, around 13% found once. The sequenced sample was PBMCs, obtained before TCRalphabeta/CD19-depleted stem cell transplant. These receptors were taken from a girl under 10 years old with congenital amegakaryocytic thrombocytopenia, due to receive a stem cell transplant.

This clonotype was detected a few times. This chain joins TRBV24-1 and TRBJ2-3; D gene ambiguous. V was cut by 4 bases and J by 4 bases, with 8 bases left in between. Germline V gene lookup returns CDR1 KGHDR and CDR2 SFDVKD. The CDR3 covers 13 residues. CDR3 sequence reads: CATSDPPSDTQYF. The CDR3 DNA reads TGTGCCACCAGTGACCCGCCCTCAGATACGCAGTATTTT.

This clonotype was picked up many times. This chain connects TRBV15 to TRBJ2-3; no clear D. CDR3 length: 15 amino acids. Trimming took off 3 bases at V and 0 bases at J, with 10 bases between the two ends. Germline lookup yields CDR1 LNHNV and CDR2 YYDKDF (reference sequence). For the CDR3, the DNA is TGTGCCACCAGCAGGAGACTTACTAGCACAGATACGCAGTATTTT. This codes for CATSRRLTSTDTQYF.

CDR3 loop: CASSFRYGAGDNTEAFF. CDR3 in DNA: TGTGCCAGCAGCTTCCGATACGGCGCGGGGGACAACACTGAAGCTTTCTTT. J is TRBJ1-1 and V is TRBV7-8; maybe TRBD1 (5 bases). In germline, CDR1 is SGHVS, CDR2 FQNEAQ. Trimming took off 3 bases at V and 2 bases at J, with 19 bases between the two ends. The CDR3 length is 17 residues.

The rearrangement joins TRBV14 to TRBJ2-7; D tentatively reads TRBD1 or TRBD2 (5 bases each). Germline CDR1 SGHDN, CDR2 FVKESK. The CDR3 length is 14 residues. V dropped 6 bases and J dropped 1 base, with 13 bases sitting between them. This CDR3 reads CASRNSGGSYEQYF. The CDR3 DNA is TGTGCCAGCAGAAATAGTGGGGGTTCCTACGAGCAGTACTTC.

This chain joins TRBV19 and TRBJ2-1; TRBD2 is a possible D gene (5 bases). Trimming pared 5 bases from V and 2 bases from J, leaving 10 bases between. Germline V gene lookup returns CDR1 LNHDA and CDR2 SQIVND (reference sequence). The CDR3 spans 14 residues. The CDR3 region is CASSRSGTYNEQFF. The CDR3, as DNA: TGTGCCAGTAGTCGGAGCGGTACCTACAATGAGCAGTTCTTC.

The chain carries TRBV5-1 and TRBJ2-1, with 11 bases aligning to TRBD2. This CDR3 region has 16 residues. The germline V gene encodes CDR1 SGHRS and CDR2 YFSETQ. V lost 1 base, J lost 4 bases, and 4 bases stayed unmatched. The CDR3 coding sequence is TGCGCCAGCAGCTTGACTAGCGGGAGACAATACAATGAGCAGTTCTTC. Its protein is CASSLTSGRQYNEQFF.

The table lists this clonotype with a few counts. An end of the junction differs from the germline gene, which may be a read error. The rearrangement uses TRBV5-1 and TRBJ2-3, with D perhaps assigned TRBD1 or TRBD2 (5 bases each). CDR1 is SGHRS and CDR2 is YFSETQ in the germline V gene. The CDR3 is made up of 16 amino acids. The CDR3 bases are TGCGCCAGCAGCTTGTCGGCCCCACGGGGCACAGATGCGCAGTATTTT. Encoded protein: CASSLSAPRGTDAQYF.

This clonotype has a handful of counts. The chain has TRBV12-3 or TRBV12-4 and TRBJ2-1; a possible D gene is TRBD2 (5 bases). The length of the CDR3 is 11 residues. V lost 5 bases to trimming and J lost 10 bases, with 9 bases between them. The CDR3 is CASSRTEEQFF. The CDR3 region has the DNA TGTGCCAGCAGTCGGACTGAGGAGCAGTTCTTC.

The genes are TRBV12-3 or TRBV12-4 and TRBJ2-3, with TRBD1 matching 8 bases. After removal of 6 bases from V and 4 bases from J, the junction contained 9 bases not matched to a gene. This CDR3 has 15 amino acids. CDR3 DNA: TGTGCCAGCAGCAGGACAGGGTCCGGTCCAGATACGCAGTATTTT. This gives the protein CASSRTGSGPDTQYF.

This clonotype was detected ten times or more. This CDR3 reads CASRATGIYEQYF. Written as DNA, the CDR3 is TGTGCCAGCAGGGCAACAGGGATCTACGAGCAGTACTTC. V usage is TRBV6-2 or TRBV6-3 and J usage is TRBJ2-7, with D tentatively TRBD1 (6 bases). This CDR3 comprises 13 residues. With 6 bases removed from V and 3 bases from J, the gap between germline ends came to 12 bases. CDR1 is MNHEY, CDR2 SVGEGT, per germline.

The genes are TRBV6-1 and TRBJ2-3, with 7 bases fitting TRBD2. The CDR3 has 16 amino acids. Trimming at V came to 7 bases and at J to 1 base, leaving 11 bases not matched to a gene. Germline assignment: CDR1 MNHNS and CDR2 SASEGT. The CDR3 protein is CASKQTRLARTDTQYF. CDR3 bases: TGTGCCAGCAAACAAACAAGACTAGCCCGCACAGATACGCAGTATTTT.